These T cell receptor beta chains were read from a single sample in a study of T cell changes during pregnancy in multiple sclerosis. Using immunoSEQ multiplex PCR, the repertoire was profiled, and TCRdb retains in-frame clones only, with some absent. The sample consists of 40,000 to 55,000 clones, 94% of them appearing once. The sequencing used CD8+ T cells from peripheral blood mononuclear cells, collected in the first trimester of pregnancy. Receptors originate from a female donor with multiple sclerosis, enrolled in a pregnancy study. CDR3s include the opening cysteine and the closing phenylalanine or tryptophan. A D gene is named only where the DNA matches it firmly. Clone size is given for some rows only: seen once, a few or many times, or a class if the clone is expanded.

clone_size: .; d_call: .; j_call: TRBJ1-1; v_call: TRBV7-9; cdr3_nt: TGTGCCAGCAGCTCCGCAGGGAGGGGCACTGAAGCTTTCTTT; cdr3_aa: CASSSAGRGTEAFF
clone_size: .; d_call: .; j_call: TRBJ2-5; v_call: TRBV7-9; cdr3_nt: TGTGCCAGCAGCTTAGCGAATCAGGGGTCGGACGAGACCCAGTACTTC; cdr3_aa: CASSLANQGSDETQYF
clone_size: .; d_call: .; j_call: TRBJ1-2; v_call: TRBV14; cdr3_nt: TGTGCCAGCAGCCACTCGCGAGTGGTTGGCTACACCTTC; cdr3_aa: CASSHSRVVGYTF
clone_size: once; d_call: TRBD1; j_call: TRBJ2-3; v_call: TRBV14; cdr3_nt: TGTGCCAGCAGCGAGGACAGGCGCACAGATACGCAGTATTTT; cdr3_aa: CASSEDRRTDTQYF
clone_size: .; d_call: TRBD1; j_call: TRBJ2-5; v_call: TRBV7-9; cdr3_nt: TGTGCCAGCAGCCCGGGACAGGGGCAGGAGACCCAGTACTTC; cdr3_aa: CASSPGQGQETQYF
clone_size: .; d_call: .; j_call: TRBJ1-1; v_call: TRBV11-1; cdr3_nt: TGTGCCAGCAGCTCCCACTACCAAGGCACTGAAGCTTTCTTT; cdr3_aa: CASSSHYQGTEAFF
clone_size: .; d_call: .; j_call: TRBJ2-7; v_call: TRBV6-7; cdr3_nt: TGTGCCAGCAGTTACGGGGGCGAGGTCATTCGTGCGCAGTACTTC; cdr3_aa: CASSYGGEVIRAQYF
clone_size: once; d_call: TRBD2; j_call: TRBJ2-7; v_call: TRBV10-2; cdr3_nt: TGCGCCAGCAGTGAGTCGACCCATTTTGTTAGTAGGACTAGCGAGCAGTACTTC; cdr3_aa: CASSESTHFVSRTSEQYF
clone_size: .; d_call: TRBD1; j_call: TRBJ2-7; v_call: TRBV11-2; cdr3_nt: TGTGCCAGCAGACAGGGGGTTTCCTACGAGCAGTACTTC; cdr3_aa: CASRQGVSYEQYF
clone_size: .; d_call: TRBD1; j_call: TRBJ2-2; v_call: TRBV7-3; cdr3_nt: TGTGCCAGCAGCCAGGGGACAGGGGGGACCGGGGAGCTGTTTTTT; cdr3_aa: CASSQGTGGTGELFF
clone_size: .; d_call: TRBD2; j_call: TRBJ2-3; v_call: TRBV11-2; cdr3_nt: TGTGCCAGCAACCTACGGGGGGGGAAAGATACGCAGTATTTT; cdr3_aa: CASNLRGGKDTQYF
clone_size: .; d_call: .; j_call: TRBJ2-7; v_call: TRBV7-2; cdr3_nt: TGTGCCAGCAGCCCCCAGACAGGATACGAGCAGTACTTC; cdr3_aa: CASSPQTGYEQYF
clone_size: .; d_call: .; j_call: TRBJ2-1; v_call: TRBV9; cdr3_nt: TGTGCCAGCAGCCCCCGATCGGGACTTAGTGTGTTCTATGAGCAGTTCTTC; cdr3_aa: CASSPRSGLSVFYEQFF
clone_size: .; d_call: .; j_call: TRBJ2-1; v_call: TRBV1; cdr3_nt: TGCACCAGCAGCCAAGTCCATCCTAGCAGCTCCTACAATGAGCAGTTCTTC; cdr3_aa: CTSSQVHPSSSYNEQFF
clone_size: .; d_call: .; j_call: TRBJ2-7; v_call: TRBV5-1; cdr3_nt: TGCGCCAGCAGCTTGGCCTTAGGGGCGGACTACGAGCAGTACTTC; cdr3_aa: CASSLALGADYEQYF
clone_size: .; d_call: TRBD1; j_call: TRBJ2-7; v_call: TRBV4-1; cdr3_nt: TGCGCCAGCAGCCAATTGGGACAGGGCTCCTACGAGCAGTACTTC; cdr3_aa: CASSQLGQGSYEQYF
clone_size: .; d_call: TRBD2; j_call: TRBJ2-1; v_call: TRBV4-1; cdr3_nt: TGCGCCAGCAGCCAAGCTAGCGGAGGGTCCTACAATGAGCAGTTCTTC; cdr3_aa: CASSQASGGSYNEQFF
clone_size: .; d_call: .; j_call: TRBJ2-4; v_call: TRBV4-2; cdr3_nt: TGTGCCAGCAGCCAAGATTTGGGTGCGGAACGAGCCAAAAACATTCAGTACTTC; cdr3_aa: CASSQDLGAERAKNIQYF
clone_size: .; d_call: TRBD2; j_call: TRBJ2-3; v_call: TRBV28; cdr3_nt: TGTGCCAGCAGTTTATCTGAGCGGGAGAGCACAGATACGCAGTATTTT; cdr3_aa: CASSLSERESTDTQYF
clone_size: .; d_call: .; j_call: TRBJ2-5; v_call: TRBV7-9; cdr3_nt: TGTGCCAGCAGCCCCCGACAGTCACAAGAGACCCAGTACTTC; cdr3_aa: CASSPRQSQETQYF
clone_size: .; d_call: TRBD2; j_call: TRBJ2-3; v_call: TRBV6-4; cdr3_nt: TGTGCCAGCAGTTTGACTAGCGGGGGCACAGATACGCAGTATTTT; cdr3_aa: CASSLTSGGTDTQYF
clone_size: .; d_call: .; j_call: TRBJ2-1; v_call: TRBV4-2; cdr3_nt: TGTGCCAGCAGCCAAGGTAGCGACGGACTTTACAATGAGCAGTTCTTC; cdr3_aa: CASSQGSDGLYNEQFF
clone_size: .; d_call: TRBD1; j_call: TRBJ1-2; v_call: TRBV27; cdr3_nt: TGTGCCAGCAGCTGGAGGACAGGGGGTTTGGGTGGCTACACCTTC; cdr3_aa: CASSWRTGGLGGYTF
clone_size: .; d_call: .; j_call: TRBJ2-3; v_call: TRBV4-3; cdr3_nt: TGCGCCAGCAGCCAAGAGGGGAGCTTGCGTACGCAGTATTTT; cdr3_aa: CASSQEGSLRTQYF
clone_size: .; d_call: TRBD1; j_call: TRBJ1-2; v_call: TRBV10-1; cdr3_nt: TGCGCCAGCAGTGGGGACAGGGATGGAAACTATGGCTACACCTTC; cdr3_aa: CASSGDRDGNYGYTF
clone_size: .; d_call: TRBD2; j_call: TRBJ2-1; v_call: TRBV6-5; cdr3_nt: TGTGCCAGCAGAACGGGGCTAGCGGGAGGTGAGCAGTTCTTC; cdr3_aa: CASRTGLAGGEQFF
clone_size: .; d_call: TRBD2; j_call: TRBJ2-3; v_call: TRBV10-2; cdr3_nt: TGCGCCAGCTCAAGCGGGATGGCGACAGATACGCAGTATTTT; cdr3_aa: CASSSGMATDTQYF
clone_size: .; d_call: .; j_call: TRBJ1-2; v_call: TRBV28; cdr3_nt: TGTGCCAGCAGCCTCTCGGGGTTTGATGGCTACACCTTC; cdr3_aa: CASSLSGFDGYTF
clone_size: once; d_call: .; j_call: TRBJ2-1; v_call: TRBV11-2; cdr3_nt: TGTGCCAGCGAGGGGGGGTCTACATACAATGAGCAGTTCTTC; cdr3_aa: CASEGGSTYNEQFF
clone_size: .; d_call: TRBD2; j_call: TRBJ2-7; v_call: TRBV4-2; cdr3_nt: TGTGCCAGCAGCCAAGAAGCTCCTAGCGGATCCTACGAGCAGTACTTC; cdr3_aa: CASSQEAPSGSYEQYF
clone_size: .; d_call: .; j_call: TRBJ2-1; v_call: TRBV7-3; cdr3_nt: TGTGCCAGCAGCACCCCGGAGTACAATGAGCAGTTCTTC; cdr3_aa: CASSTPEYNEQFF
clone_size: .; d_call: .; j_call: TRBJ1-1; v_call: TRBV19; cdr3_nt: TGTGCCAGTAGTAGTGGTCGGTGGGGCGCTTTCTTT; cdr3_aa: CASSSGRWGAFF
clone_size: .; d_call: TRBD1; j_call: TRBJ2-7; v_call: TRBV11-2; cdr3_nt: TGTGCCAGCAGCTTATCCTCCCGTCGGACAGGGGGCTACGAGCAGTACTTC; cdr3_aa: CASSLSSRRTGGYEQYF
clone_size: .; d_call: TRBD1; j_call: TRBJ2-1; v_call: TRBV4-3; cdr3_nt: TGCGCCAGCAGCCTCGGGACAGGGAGTAAGAATGAGCAGTTCTTC; cdr3_aa: CASSLGTGSKNEQFF
clone_size: .; d_call: TRBD1; j_call: TRBJ2-7; v_call: TRBV28; cdr3_nt: TGTGCCAGCAGTTTCTTCTGGACAGGGGGCGGGCGAATCGAGCAGTACTTC; cdr3_aa: CASSFFWTGGGRIEQYF
clone_size: .; d_call: TRBD1; j_call: TRBJ2-7; v_call: TRBV27; cdr3_nt: TGTGCCAGCAGCCAAACCGGGACAGGCCTCTACGAGCAGTACTTC; cdr3_aa: CASSQTGTGLYEQYF
clone_size: .; d_call: TRBD2; j_call: TRBJ2-5; v_call: TRBV13; cdr3_nt: TGTGCCAGCAGCTTAGAAGCGGGGGCGACCCAGTACTTC; cdr3_aa: CASSLEAGATQYF
clone_size: .; d_call: .; j_call: TRBJ2-3; v_call: TRBV2; cdr3_nt: TGTGCCAGCAGTGTGGGTCAGGGAGGAACAGATACGCAGTATTTT; cdr3_aa: CASSVGQGGTDTQYF
clone_size: .; d_call: .; j_call: TRBJ2-7; v_call: TRBV27; cdr3_nt: TGTGCCAGCAGTCCAAGAGGGCCCTACGAGCAGTACTTC; cdr3_aa: CASSPRGPYEQYF
clone_size: .; d_call: .; j_call: TRBJ2-7; v_call: TRBV5-1; cdr3_nt: TGCGCCAGCAGCTTGGGGGGGGACTCCTACGAGCAGTACTTC; cdr3_aa: CASSLGGDSYEQYF
clone_size: .; d_call: TRBD1; j_call: TRBJ1-2; v_call: TRBV7-2; cdr3_nt: TGTGCCAGCAGCGGATGGCAGGGGGCGGGCTATGGCTACACCTTC; cdr3_aa: CASSGWQGAGYGYTF
clone_size: .; d_call: TRBD1; j_call: TRBJ2-7; v_call: TRBV4-2; cdr3_nt: TGTGCCAGCAGCCAGGACAGGGCCTACGAGCAGTACTTC; cdr3_aa: CASSQDRAYEQYF
clone_size: .; d_call: .; j_call: TRBJ1-2; v_call: TRBV12-5; cdr3_nt: TGTGCTAGTGGTCGAACCGGGAGTAATACAGAGGATGGCTACACCTTC; cdr3_aa: CASGRTGSNTEDGYTF
clone_size: .; d_call: .; j_call: TRBJ2-5; v_call: TRBV25-1; cdr3_nt: TGTGCCAGCAGTGCGGACCAAGAGACCCAGTACTTC; cdr3_aa: CASSADQETQYF
clone_size: .; d_call: .; j_call: TRBJ1-2; v_call: TRBV2; cdr3_nt: TGTGCCAGCAGTGCTTGGGCGAAAGGTGGCTACACCTTC; cdr3_aa: CASSAWAKGGYTF
clone_size: .; d_call: TRBD1; j_call: TRBJ2-7; v_call: TRBV7-9; cdr3_nt: TGTGCCAGCAGCTTTCCACAGGGGGCTCCAGCCTACGAGCAGTACTTC; cdr3_aa: CASSFPQGAPAYEQYF
clone_size: .; d_call: .; j_call: TRBJ2-1; v_call: TRBV7-9; cdr3_nt: TGTGCCAGCAGCTCTGAGAATGAGCAGTTCTTC; cdr3_aa: CASSSENEQFF
clone_size: .; d_call: .; j_call: TRBJ2-2; v_call: TRBV4-3; cdr3_nt: TGCGCCAGCAGCCAAGATGACGGGTCCGGGGAGCTGTTTTTT; cdr3_aa: CASSQDDGSGELFF
clone_size: .; d_call: TRBD1; j_call: TRBJ1-5; v_call: TRBV19; cdr3_nt: TGTGCCACAAAGACAGGGGTTAGTGGCCAGCCCCAGCATTTT; cdr3_aa: CATKTGVSGQPQHF